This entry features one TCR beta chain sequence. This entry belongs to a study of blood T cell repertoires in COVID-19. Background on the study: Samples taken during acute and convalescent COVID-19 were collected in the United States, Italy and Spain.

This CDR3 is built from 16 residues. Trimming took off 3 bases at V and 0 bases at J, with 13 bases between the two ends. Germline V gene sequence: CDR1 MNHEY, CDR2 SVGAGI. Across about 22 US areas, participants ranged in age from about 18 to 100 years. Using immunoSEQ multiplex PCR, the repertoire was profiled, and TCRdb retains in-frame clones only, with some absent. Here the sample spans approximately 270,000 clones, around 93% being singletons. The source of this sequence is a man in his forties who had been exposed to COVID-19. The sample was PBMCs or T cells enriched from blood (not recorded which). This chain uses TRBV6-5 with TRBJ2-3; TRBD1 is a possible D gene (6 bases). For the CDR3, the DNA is TGTGCCAGCAGTTATGGGGGCAGCGAAAGCACAGATACGCAGTATTTT. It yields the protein CASSYGGSESTDTQYF.